This record concerns one TCR beta chain sequence. The antigen this receptor binds is unknown. No base quality values were provided; no much bigger clone lies one nucleotide off. The immunoSEQ Assay, a bias-controlled multiplex PCR, was used to amplify TCRbeta CDR3 regions from genomic DNA. The paper's processing steps were these. The number of nucleated cells in each sample was estimated by amplification of reference gene primers within the assay. To quantify the absolute abundance of each unique TCRbeta CDR3 rearrangement, sequence reads were collapsed and filtered. For each sample, productive Simpson clonality was calculated as the square root of Simpson's diversity index over productive rearrangements. The source is immuneACCESS, and TCRdb retained only in-frame sequences with V and J called. Part of the clones is not carried over; for the studies checked, unresolved V genes explain less than half of this, and the remainder is unexplained. D and trimming come from the DNA, and the V and J calls and clone size come from that table. The sample table contains about 37,000 clones; only one count was recorded for 81% of them. The ten largest account for just over 3% of the sample.

Trimming removed 0 bases from V and 6 bases from J, leaving 6 bases between the germline ends. CDR1 LGHDT and CDR2 YNNKEL were looked up in the germline V gene (reference sequence). Taken from cysteine to phenylalanine, the CDR3 has 13 residues. Just the 39-base CDR3 DNA is kept, in frame starting at base 1. The data stem from a study of blood T cell repertoires in COVID-19 (dated by TCRdb to the early 2020s). In the study overall: Samples from collaborators originated in the United States, Italy and Spain and spanned both the acute and convalescent phases of COVID-19. The material from the prospective study consisted of cDNA or gDNA derived from T cells, B-cell-depleted T cells, or PBMCs. Subjects who had been exposed to COVID-19, were actively infected with it, or had recovered from it provided the deeply sampled blood TCRbeta repertoires that made up the dataset. A freely available public database, intended as a resource for researchers studying the immune response to SARS-CoV-2, is where the repertoires were released. The samples were drawn from the first 160 participants of the ongoing ImmuneRACE study and from 1,200 or so subjects provided by 6 global collaborators. The sample metadata nearly always contained a de-identified subject ID, COVID-19 status, age in years and sex. Where HLA class I and class II types were available, the types were taken from metadata supplied by the sample provider, not from assay-based typing.

Points the paper makes about the study in general: The amount of clinical and demographic metadata varied by source and participant and was provided uncurated.

One collaborating source in Seattle enrolled patients during active infection and followed them longitudinally through the course of disease. Each collaborating institution followed its own protocols to collect whole blood in K2EDTA tubes. For TCRbeta analysis, collaborators shipped samples in one of three forms: frozen whole blood, isolated PBMCs, or DNA extracted from either of those sample types. The specimen was peripheral blood. This chain is built from TRBV3-1 (or the pseudogene TRBV3-2) and TRBJ1-5; the D gene cannot be resolved reliably. The clonotype comes from a man between 65 and 79 years old with COVID-19, enrolled during active disease. The CDR3 amino acid sequence is: CASSQDYIQPQHF. The sequenced DNA: TGTGCCAGCAGCCAAGATTATATTCAGCCCCAGCATTTT.